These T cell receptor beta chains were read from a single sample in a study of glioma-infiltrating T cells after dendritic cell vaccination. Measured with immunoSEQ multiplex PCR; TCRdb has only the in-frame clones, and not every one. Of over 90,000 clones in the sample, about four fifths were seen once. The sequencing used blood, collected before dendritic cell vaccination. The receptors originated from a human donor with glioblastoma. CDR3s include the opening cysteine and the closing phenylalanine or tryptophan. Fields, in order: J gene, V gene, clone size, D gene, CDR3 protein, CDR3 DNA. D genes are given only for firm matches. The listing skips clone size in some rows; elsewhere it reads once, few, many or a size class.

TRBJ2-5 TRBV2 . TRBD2 CASSWTSGGSGQETQYF TGTGCCAGCAGTTGGACTAGCGGGGGGTCGGGGCAAGAGACCCAGTACTTC
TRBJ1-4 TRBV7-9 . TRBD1 CASSPTGGTTNEKLFF TGTGCCAGCAGCCCGACAGGGGGGACAACTAATGAAAAACTGTTTTTT
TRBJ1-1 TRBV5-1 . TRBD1 CASSPRGRDTEAFF TGCGCCAGCAGCCCCAGGGGGCGGGACACTGAAGCTTTCTTT
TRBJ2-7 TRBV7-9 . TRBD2 CASSLAGGPIEQYF TGTGCCAGCAGCTTGGCGGGGGGGCCGATCGAGCAGTACTTC
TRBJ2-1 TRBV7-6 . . CASSFLGNEQFF TGTGCCAGCAGCTTTCTCGGTAATGAGCAGTTCTTC
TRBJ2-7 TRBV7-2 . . CASSSSVGPYEQYF TGTGCCAGCAGCTCCTCCGTGGGGCCCTACGAGCAGTACTTC
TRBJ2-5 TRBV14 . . CASSQDRVKETQYF TGTGCCAGCAGCCAAGATCGTGTAAAAGAGACCCAGTACTTC
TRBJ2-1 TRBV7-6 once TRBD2 CASSLGAGRDEQFF TGTGCCAGCAGCTTGGGAGCAGGGAGGGATGAGCAGTTCTTC
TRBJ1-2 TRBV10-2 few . CASSGTPEAGAYGYTF TGCGCCAGCAGTGGCACCCCCGAAGCGGGGGCCTATGGCTACACCTTC
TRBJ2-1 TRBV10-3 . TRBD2 CASSRPLAGGPYEQFF TGTGCCAGCTCCCGGCCACTAGCGGGGGGGCCGTATGAGCAGTTCTTC
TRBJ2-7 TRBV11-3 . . CASSGGGLYEQYF TGTGCCAGCAGCGGGGGGGGCTTATACGAGCAGTACTTC
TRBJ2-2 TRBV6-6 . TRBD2 CASSPRLAPTGELFF TGTGCCAGCAGCCCGCGACTAGCGCCCACCGGGGAGCTGTTTTTT
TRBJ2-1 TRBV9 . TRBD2 CASSVRLAGGNEQFF TGTGCCAGCAGCGTAAGACTAGCGGGGGGAAATGAGCAGTTCTTC
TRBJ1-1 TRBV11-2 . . CASSFGVTHTEAFF TGTGCCAGCAGCTTCGGGGTCACCCACACTGAAGCTTTCTTT
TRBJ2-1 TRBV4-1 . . CASSAVGTSYNEQFF TGCGCCAGCAGCGCCGTTGGGACAAGTTACAATGAGCAGTTCTTC
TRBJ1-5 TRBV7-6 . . CASSLDPAASNQPQHF TGTGCCAGCAGCTTAGACCCAGCGGCTAGCAATCAGCCCCAGCATTTT
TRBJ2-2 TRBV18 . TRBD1 CASSSGTANTGELFF TGTGCCAGCTCATCCGGGACAGCAAACACCGGGGAGCTGTTTTTT
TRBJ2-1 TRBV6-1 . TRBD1 CASLREGQGPMEQFF TGTGCCAGCCTTCGAGAGGGACAGGGGCCTATGGAGCAGTTCTTC
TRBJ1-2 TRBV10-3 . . CAIRWGPYGYTF TGTGCCATCAGATGGGGGCCGTATGGCTACACCTTC
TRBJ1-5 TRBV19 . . CASSPREGNQPQHF TGTGCCAGTTCCCCCAGGGAAGGCAATCAGCCCCAGCATTTT
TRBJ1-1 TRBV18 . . CASSPTGANTEAFF TGTGCCAGCTCACCAACAGGAGCGAACACTGAAGCTTTCTTT
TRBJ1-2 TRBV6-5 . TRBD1 CATRGPLYYGYTF TGTGCCACGAGGGGGCCTCTTTACTATGGCTACACCTTC
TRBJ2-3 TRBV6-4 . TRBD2 CASSGTSGGPDTQYF TGTGCCAGCAGTGGCACTAGCGGGGGCCCGGATACGCAGTATTTT
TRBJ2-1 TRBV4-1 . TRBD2 CASRGLAGGIAYNEQFF TGCGCCAGCAGAGGGCTAGCGGGGGGGATTGCCTACAATGAGCAGTTCTTC
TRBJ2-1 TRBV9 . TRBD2 CASSSRTSGTYNEQFF TGTGCCAGCAGCTCAAGGACTAGCGGGACCTACAATGAGCAGTTCTTC
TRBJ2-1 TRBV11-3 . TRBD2 CASSYLAGDYNEQFF TGTGCCAGCAGCTACCTAGCGGGGGACTACAATGAGCAGTTCTTC
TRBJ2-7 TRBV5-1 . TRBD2 CASSLGLAGGYEQYF TGCGCCAGCAGCTTGGGACTAGCGGGGGGCTACGAGCAGTACTTC
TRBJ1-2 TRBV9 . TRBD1 CASSPTTGGFYGYTF TGTGCCAGCAGCCCTACGACAGGGGGTTTCTATGGCTACACCTTC
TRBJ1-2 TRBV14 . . CASSPNRDYGYTF TGTGCCAGCAGCCCCAACAGGGACTATGGCTACACCTTC
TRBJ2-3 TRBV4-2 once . CASSQLTDTQYF TGTGCCAGCAGCCAATTAACAGATACGCAGTATTTT
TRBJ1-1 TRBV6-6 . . CASSFLQGNTEAFF TGTGCCAGCAGTTTCCTACAGGGGAACACTGAAGCTTTCTTT
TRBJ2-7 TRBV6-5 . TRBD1 CASSSPGQGIYEQYF TGTGCCAGCAGTTCTCCGGGACAGGGGATCTACGAGCAGTACTTC
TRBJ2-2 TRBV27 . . CASSLSGDNTGELFF TGTGCCAGCAGTTTATCAGGAGACAACACCGGGGAGCTGTTTTTT
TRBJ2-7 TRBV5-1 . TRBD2 CASSFTSGGSYEQYF TGCGCCAGCAGCTTCACTAGCGGGGGGTCCTACGAGCAGTACTTC
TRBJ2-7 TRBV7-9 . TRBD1 CASSLSTGTGIIYEQYF TGTGCCAGCAGCTTAAGTACCGGGACAGGGATAATCTACGAGCAGTACTTC
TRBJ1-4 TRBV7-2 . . CASSLSGATNEKLFF TGTGCCAGCAGCCTTTCAGGTGCGACTAATGAAAAACTGTTTTTT
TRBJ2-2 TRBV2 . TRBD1 CASSASDRGFTGELFF TGTGCCAGCAGTGCCTCAGACAGGGGGTTCACCGGGGAGCTGTTTTTT
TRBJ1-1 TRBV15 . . CATSRVRESAFF TGTGCCACCAGCAGAGTTCGGGAGTCAGCTTTCTTT
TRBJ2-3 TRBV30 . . CAWSVGQFQDTQYF TGTGCCTGGAGTGTAGGACAGTTTCAAGATACGCAGTATTTT
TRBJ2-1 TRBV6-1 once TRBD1 CASTPADRAFNEQFF TGTGCCAGCACCCCGGCGGACAGGGCCTTCAATGAGCAGTTCTTC
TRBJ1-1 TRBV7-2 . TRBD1 CASSIQDRGNTEAFF TGTGCCAGCAGCATACAGGACAGGGGAAACACTGAAGCTTTCTTT
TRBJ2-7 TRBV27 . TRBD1 CASTSIGDRGYEQYF TGTGCCAGCACCTCGATAGGGGACAGGGGTTACGAGCAGTACTTC
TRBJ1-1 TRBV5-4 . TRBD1 CASSSTGGTEAFF TGTGCCAGCAGCTCTACAGGGGGCACTGAAGCTTTCTTT
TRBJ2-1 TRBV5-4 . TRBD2 CASSPTGTSGLYEQFF TGTGCCAGCAGCCCGACCGGGACTAGCGGGTTGTATGAGCAGTTCTTC
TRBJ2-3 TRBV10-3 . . CAIPRGTQYF TGTGCCATCCCCCGGGGAACGCAGTATTTT
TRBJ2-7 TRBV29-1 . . CSVQARASYEQYF TGCAGCGTCCAGGCGCGGGCCTCCTACGAGCAGTACTTC
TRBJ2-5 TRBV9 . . CASSLQGWETQYF TGTGCCAGCAGCCTCCAGGGTTGGGAGACCCAGTACTTC
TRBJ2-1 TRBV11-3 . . CASSQGQSYNEQFF TGTGCCAGCAGCCAAGGACAGTCCTACAATGAGCAGTTCTTC
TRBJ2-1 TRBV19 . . CASSGPRTNYNEQFF TGTGCCAGTAGTGGTCCCAGGACAAACTACAATGAGCAGTTCTTC
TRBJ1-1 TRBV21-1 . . CASRILFRQGDTEAFF TGTGCCAGCAGGATACTCTTCCGACAGGGTGACACTGAAGCTTTCTTT
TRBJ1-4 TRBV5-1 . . CASKGGGTVRELFF TGCGCCAGCAAAGGGGGGGGGACTGTTCGGGAACTGTTTTTT
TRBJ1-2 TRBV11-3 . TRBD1 CASSAGTGGDYGYTF TGTGCCAGCAGCGCCGGGACAGGGGGCGATTATGGCTACACCTTC
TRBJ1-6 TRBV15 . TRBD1 CATSRAPTGYRYNSPLHF TGTGCCACCAGCAGAGCCCCGACAGGGTACCGCTATAATTCACCCCTCCACTTT